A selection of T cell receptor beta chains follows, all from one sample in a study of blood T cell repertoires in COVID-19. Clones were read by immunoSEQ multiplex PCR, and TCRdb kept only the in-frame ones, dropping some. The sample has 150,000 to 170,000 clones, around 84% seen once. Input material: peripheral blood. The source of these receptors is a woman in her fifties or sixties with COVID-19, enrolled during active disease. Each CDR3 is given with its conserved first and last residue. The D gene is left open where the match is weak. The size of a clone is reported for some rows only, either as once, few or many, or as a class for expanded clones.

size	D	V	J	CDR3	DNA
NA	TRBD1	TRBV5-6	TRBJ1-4	CASSLIDRGEEKLFF	TGTGCCAGCAGCTTAATCGACAGGGGGGAAGAAAAACTGTTTTTT
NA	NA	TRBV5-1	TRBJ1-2	CASSLAGSRVYGYTF	TGCGCCAGCAGCTTGGCAGGAAGCAGGGTCTATGGCTACACCTTC
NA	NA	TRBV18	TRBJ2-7	CASSRGGGYYEQYF	TGTGCCAGCTCACGGGGCGGGGGCTACTACGAGCAGTACTTC
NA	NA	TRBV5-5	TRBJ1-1	CASSLNPPVGLGAFF	TGTGCCAGCAGCTTGAACCCGCCGGTCGGACTGGGAGCTTTCTTT
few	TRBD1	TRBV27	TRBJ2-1	CASSLLTGGLHNEQFF	TGTGCCAGCAGTTTATTGACAGGGGGCCTTCACAATGAGCAGTTCTTC
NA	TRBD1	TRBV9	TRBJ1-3	CASSVAGGDRGNTIYF	TGTGCCAGCAGCGTAGCTGGTGGGGACAGGGGAAACACCATATATTTT
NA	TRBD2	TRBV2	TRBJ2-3	CASSGTSGSYTDTQYF	TGTGCCAGCAGTGGGACTAGCGGGAGCTACACAGATACGCAGTATTTT
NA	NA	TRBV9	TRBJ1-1	CASSVTALGGTEAFF	TGTGCCAGCAGCGTAACTGCTTTGGGGGGGACTGAAGCTTTCTTT
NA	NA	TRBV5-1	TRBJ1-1	CASSLAFKEAFF	TGCGCCAGCAGCTTGGCCTTTAAAGAAGCTTTCTTT
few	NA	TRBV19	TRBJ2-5	CASSNRRARETQYF	TGTGCCAGTAGTAACCGCAGGGCCCGGGAGACCCAGTACTTC
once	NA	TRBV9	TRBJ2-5	CASNKGLQETQYF	TGTGCCAGCAATAAGGGACTTCAAGAGACCCAGTACTTC
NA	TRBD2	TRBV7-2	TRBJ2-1	CASSLAAGTSTFNEQFF	TGTGCCAGCAGCTTAGCAGCCGGGACTAGCACTTTTAATGAGCAGTTCTTC
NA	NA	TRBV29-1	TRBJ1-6	CSVSHSDNSPLHF	TGCAGCGTTTCTCATAGTGATAATTCACCCCTCCACTTT
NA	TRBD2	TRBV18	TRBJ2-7	CASSPGRDILSYEQYF	TGTGCCAGCTCACCTGGGAGGGATATACTCTCCTACGAGCAGTACTTC
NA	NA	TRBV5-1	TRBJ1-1	CASSPGGAGAFF	TGCGCCAGCAGCCCTGGCGGAGCCGGAGCTTTCTTT
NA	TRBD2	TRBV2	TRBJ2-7	CASSRGLAGTYEQYF	TGTGCCAGCAGTAGGGGACTAGCGGGAACGTACGAGCAGTACTTC
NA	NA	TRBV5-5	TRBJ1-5	CASSLETALQPQHF	TGTGCCAGCAGCTTGGAGACAGCACTCCAGCCCCAGCATTTT
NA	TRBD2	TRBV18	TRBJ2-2	CASSPNGGRAAGELFF	TGTGCCAGCTCACCAAATGGCGGGAGGGCCGCCGGGGAGCTGTTTTTT
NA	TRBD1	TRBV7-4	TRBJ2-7	CASSPRTGGVYEQYF	TGTGCCAGCAGCCCACGGACAGGGGGCGTGTACGAGCAGTACTTC
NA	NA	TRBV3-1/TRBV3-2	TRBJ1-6	CASSPGQNSPLHF	TGTGCCAGCAGCCCTGGACAGAATTCACCCCTCCACTTT
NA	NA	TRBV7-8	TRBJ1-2	CASSVTRGYGYTF	TGTGCCAGCAGCGTCACAAGGGGGTATGGCTACACCTTC
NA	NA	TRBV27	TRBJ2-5	CASSPPLQETQYF	TGTGCCAGCAGCCCTCCCCTCCAAGAGACCCAGTACTTC
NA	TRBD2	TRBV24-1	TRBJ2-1	CATSGPSGVAGRNEQFF	TGTGCCACCAGTGGACCTTCGGGCGTAGCGGGACGGAATGAGCAGTTCTTC
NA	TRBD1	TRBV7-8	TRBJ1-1	CASSPARVQGANTEAFF	TGTGCCAGCAGCCCGGCACGCGTACAGGGGGCCAACACTGAAGCTTTCTTT
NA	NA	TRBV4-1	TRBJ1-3	CASSLGGTGNTIYF	TGCGCCAGCAGCCTCGGGGGGACTGGAAACACCATATATTTT
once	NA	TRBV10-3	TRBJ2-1	CAISESTLGRGGSSYNEQFF	TGTGCCATCAGTGAGTCGACTCTAGGGAGGGGGGGCAGCTCCTACAATGAGCAGTTCTTC
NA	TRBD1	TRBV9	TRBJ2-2	CASSVMTPNRGIPGELFF	TGTGCCAGCAGCGTAATGACGCCAAACAGGGGAATCCCCGGGGAGCTGTTTTTT
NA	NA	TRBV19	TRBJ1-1	CASSIRGTEAFF	TGTGCCAGTAGTATAAGGGGGACTGAAGCTTTCTTT
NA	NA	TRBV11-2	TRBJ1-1	CASSPPGVNTEAFF	TGTGCCAGCAGCCCCCCCGGGGTTAACACTGAAGCTTTCTTT
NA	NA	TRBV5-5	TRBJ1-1	CASSPIQGAMNTEAFF	TGTGCCAGCAGCCCTATTCAGGGCGCTATGAACACTGAAGCTTTCTTT
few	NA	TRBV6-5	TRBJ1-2	CASSIAAINYGYTF	TGTGCCAGCAGCATTGCGGCGATTAACTATGGCTACACCTTC
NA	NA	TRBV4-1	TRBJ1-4	CASSQEVFQSNEKLFF	TGCGCCAGCAGCCAAGAGGTCTTTCAGTCTAATGAAAAACTGTTTTTT
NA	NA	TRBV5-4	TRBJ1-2	CASSNDRSYGYTF	TGTGCCAGCAGCAATGACAGATCCTATGGCTACACCTTC
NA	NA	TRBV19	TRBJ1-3	CASSRQDSLRVNTIYF	TGTGCCAGTAGTCGCCAGGACAGTCTACGCGTCAACACCATATATTTT
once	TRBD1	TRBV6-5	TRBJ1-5	CASKIGTGFNQPQHF	TGTGCCAGCAAAATCGGGACAGGCTTCAATCAGCCCCAGCATTTT
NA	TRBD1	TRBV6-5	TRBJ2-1	CASSSTFGTGINEQFF	TGTGCCAGCAGTTCTACTTTCGGGACAGGGATTAATGAGCAGTTCTTC
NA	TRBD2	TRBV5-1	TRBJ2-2	CASRLTSGGNSGELFF	TGCGCCAGCAGATTAACTAGCGGGGGAAATTCCGGGGAGCTGTTTTTT
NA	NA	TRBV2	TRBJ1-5	CASSEARRGRQPQHF	TGTGCCAGCAGTGAAGCGAGGCGGGGGAGACAGCCCCAGCATTTT
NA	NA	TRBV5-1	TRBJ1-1	CASSWGDFEAFF	TGCGCCAGCAGCTGGGGGGACTTTGAAGCTTTCTTT
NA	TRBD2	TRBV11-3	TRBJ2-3	CASSHVAGGSDTQYF	TGTGCCAGCAGCCATGTGGCGGGAGGGTCAGATACGCAGTATTTT
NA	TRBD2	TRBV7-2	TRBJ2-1	CASSQAGAFYNEQFF	TGTGCCAGCAGCCAAGCGGGAGCTTTCTACAATGAGCAGTTCTTC
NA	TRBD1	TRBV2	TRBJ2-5	CASRDRDRGPETQYF	TGTGCCAGCAGGGACAGGGACAGGGGGCCGGAGACCCAGTACTTC
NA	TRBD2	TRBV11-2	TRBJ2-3	CASSLPETGGRTDTQYF	TGTGCCAGCAGCTTACCTGAGACGGGGGGGCGCACAGATACGCAGTATTTT
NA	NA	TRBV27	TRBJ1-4	CASSLMAATNEKLFF	TGTGCCAGCAGTTTAATGGCAGCAACTAATGAAAAACTGTTTTTT
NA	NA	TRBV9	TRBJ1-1	CASSHPDRPIEAFF	TGTGCCAGCAGTCACCCAGACAGGCCTATTGAAGCTTTCTTT
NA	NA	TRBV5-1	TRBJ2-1	CASSLVRARDEQFF	TGCGCCAGCAGCTTGGTAAGGGCCAGGGATGAGCAGTTCTTC
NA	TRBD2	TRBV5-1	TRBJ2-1	CASSRTSGSLNEQFF	TGCGCCAGCAGCCGGACTAGCGGGAGTTTGAATGAGCAGTTCTTC
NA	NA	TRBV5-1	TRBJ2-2	CASSLEQGYTGELFF	TGCGCCAGCAGCTTGGAACAGGGTTACACCGGGGAGCTGTTTTTT
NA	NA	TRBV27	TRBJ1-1	CASSHRQENTEAFF	TGTGCCAGCAGTCACAGACAGGAGAACACTGAAGCTTTCTTT
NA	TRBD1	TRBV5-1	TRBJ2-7	CASSFHAGGEQYF	TGCGCCAGCAGCTTCCACGCAGGGGGCGAGCAGTACTTC
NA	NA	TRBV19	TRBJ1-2	CASWQGLSYGYTF	TGTGCCAGTTGGCAGGGACTCTCCTATGGCTACACCTTC
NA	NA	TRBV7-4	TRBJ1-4	CAARVLLNEKLFF	TGTGCCGCTCGGGTGCTCCTTAATGAAAAACTGTTTTTT
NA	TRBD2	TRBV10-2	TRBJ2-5	CASSVAGGRMETQYF	TGCGCCAGCAGTGTAGCGGGGGGGCGTATGGAGACCCAGTACTTC
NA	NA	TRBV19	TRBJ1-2	CASSILNSYGYTF	TGTGCCAGTAGTATCCTCAACTCCTATGGCTACACCTTC